The clone carrying this T cell receptor beta chain was observed once. As yet, its antigen is unknown. This entry is derived from a study of cytomegalovirus exposure and HLA in healthy donors. The CDR3 loop spans 14 amino acids. CDR1 is SGHTA and CDR2 is FQGNSA in the germline V gene. Trimming took off 1 base at V and 5 bases at J, with 11 bases between the two ends. General study findings and limits: Associated with cytomegalovirus, according to the listing, were 150 to 200 TCR beta chains.

Vbeta (60) and Jbeta (13) primers were used in the PCR. Authors' analysis steps: Counted up in a later analysis, unique TCR beta chains came to 65 million to 100 million, with around 11 million shared. Data came from immunoSEQ multiplex PCR; TCRdb stores just in-frame clones and leaves some out. V, J and clone size were drawn from that table, and D and trimming were deduced from the DNA. The sample yields 160,000 or so clones, roughly 79% seen once. The sequence derives from a middle-aged woman in good health and CMV-seronegative. The chain links TRBV7-2 to TRBJ2-5; unclear D gene. Sequenced sample: PBMCs. The CDR3 region is CASSLGALRETQYF. CDR3 DNA: TGTGCCAGCAGCTTAGGGGCCCTACGGGAGACCCAGTACTTC.